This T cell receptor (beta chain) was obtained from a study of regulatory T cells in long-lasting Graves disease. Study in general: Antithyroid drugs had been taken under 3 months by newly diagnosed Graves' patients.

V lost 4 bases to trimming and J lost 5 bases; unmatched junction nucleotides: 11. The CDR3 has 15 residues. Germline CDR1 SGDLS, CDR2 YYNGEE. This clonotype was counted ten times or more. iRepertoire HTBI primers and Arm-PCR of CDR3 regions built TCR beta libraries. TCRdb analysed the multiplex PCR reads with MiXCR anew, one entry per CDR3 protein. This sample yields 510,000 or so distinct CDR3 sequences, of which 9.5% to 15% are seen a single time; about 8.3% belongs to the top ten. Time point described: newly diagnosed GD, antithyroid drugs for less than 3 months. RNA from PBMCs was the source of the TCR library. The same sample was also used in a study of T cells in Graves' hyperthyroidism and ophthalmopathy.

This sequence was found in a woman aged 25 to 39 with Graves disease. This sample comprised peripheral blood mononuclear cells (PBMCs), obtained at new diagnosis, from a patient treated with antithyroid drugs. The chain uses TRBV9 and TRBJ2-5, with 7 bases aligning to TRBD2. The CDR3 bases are TGTGCCAGCAGCCCCGGGGCGGGAGTCAGGGAGACCCAGTACTTC. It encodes CASSPGAGVRETQYF.